This T cell receptor (beta chain) appears in the sequencing data of a study of T cell responses to AZD1222 COVID-19 vaccine (dated by TCRdb to the early 2020s). General notes on the study: AZD1222 recipients given second doses at about 4 weeks or at about 12 weeks were pooled, since spike-specific TCR depth and breadth were not found to differ between the two schedules. A total of roughly 240 trial participants underwent TCR sequencing, of whom 207 received two doses of AZD1222 and about 25 received two doses of the MenACWY control vaccine. Trial participants were enrolled by age into subgroups of 18-55, 56-69 and 70-plus years, and around 150, 28 and 57 TCR-sequenced participants, respectively, were included in these subgroups.

The intended sense of this specimen's time point label: baseline before first vaccination. Samples from vaccinated people were obtained from the UK trials COV001 and COV002, which included a single-blind randomized controlled phase 2/3 trial of AZD1222 (ChAdOx1 nCoV-19) in healthy adults. For TCRbeta chain sequencing, PBMC samples were collected from trial participants at day 0 and at day 28 after the second dose. Beyond this particular receptor, the publication reports: Epitopes outside the regions mutated in the B.1.351 and B.1.1.7 variants were reportedly recognized by nearly half of the unique spike-specific TCRs. Conclusions about previously exposed vaccinees are limited because only a handful of AZD1222 recipients were SARS-CoV-2 seropositive at baseline. In the small 56-69-year group, the increase in depth fell short of significance, most likely because of low power. Because no day 14 peak-response samples were available, repertoires were characterized only after the peak T cell response. Most participants were white British and females outnumbered males, and the authors suggested that clonal diversity may have been underestimated. Vaccine-associated CD4 TCRs spanned the whole spike protein, with dominant responses in regions 160-218 and 743-854. A significant rise in spike-specific TCR breadth and depth was observed after two AZD1222 doses relative to day 0 and relative to MenACWY recipients.

The CDR3 regions of human TCRbeta chains were subjected to immunosequencing. From the authors' description of their analysis: TCRs in the repertoires were matched against a reference library of SARS-CoV-2-specific TCRs that had been generated with the MIRA antigen-specificity platform. Breadth was defined as the fraction of unique TCRs that were SARS-CoV-2-associated. Depth was defined as the fraction of total T cells that were SARS-CoV-2-associated. Each spike-specific TCR was assigned to its reactive spike region and to a CD4 or CD8 class using the MIRA data. Log10-transformed breadth and depth values were compared by one-way ANOVA with Sidak's multiple comparisons tests. Drawn from immuneACCESS, this table holds only the in-frame rearrangements with V and J called that TCRdb kept. Clones are partly lost; checked studies trace under half to an unresolved V gene and leave the rest unexplained. From that table come the V and J calls and clone size; the DNA was used to work out D and trimming. In this sample the table shows around 200,000 clones, around nine tenths of which occur a single time. The top ten clonotypes cover approximately 0.5% of the sample.

The germline V gene supplies CDR1 SGHRS and CDR2 YFSETQ. The CDR3, cysteine through phenylalanine, is 16 amino acids long. Solely the CDR3 DNA is kept, with 48 bases framed from the first base. V was cut back by 4 bases and J by 8 bases, leaving a gap of 22 bases between them. To note about this clone: No antigen is known for it. No clone much larger than this one lies a single base away; base qualities are absent.

The clonotype originates from an adult in good health. The sequences come from peripheral blood, collected on day 0 of AZD1222 vaccination. The chain couples TRBV5-1 to TRBJ1-5; TRBD1 is perhaps the D gene, given 5 matching bases. In nucleotide form, the sequence is TGCGCCAGCAGCAGATGGGGACCCCCCAGCTCGGAGCCCCAGCATTTT. This codes for CASSRWGPPSSEPQHF.